This TCR beta chain was sequenced in a study of T cell repertoires in cytomegalovirus infection. Overall study context: Public TCR beta signatures were indicative of both CMV infection and a matching HLA type.

This CDR3 region has 15 residues. From germline, CDR1 is SGHRS and CDR2 YFSETQ. Trimming cost V 0 bases and J 7 bases, with 14 bases left between them. As to this clonotype: Its antigen is as yet unknown.

TCRdb itself ran the reads through MiXCR, one entry per CDR3 protein. This sample carries approximately 24,000 distinct CDR3 sequences, 22% of them seen once, and the ten largest clones take roughly nine tenths. The input for sequencing was CD8+ T cells from cultured PBMCs, taken from culture after CMV antigen stimulation. The chain links TRBV5-1 to TRBJ2-1; D perhaps matches TRBD2 (6 bases). The receptor was isolated from a human donor in good health (CMV status not recorded). Some clones in this sample may be carry-over from other donors' samples. The CDR3, as DNA: TGCGCCAGCAGCTTGGGGCGGGGCCTTTGGAATGAGCAGTTCTTC. Its protein product is CASSLGRGLWNEQFF.